This T cell receptor (beta chain) was captured in a study of T cell responses to AZD1222 COVID-19 vaccine. Some clones are missing from TCRdb's copy, which holds only in-frame ones; the method was immunoSEQ multiplex PCR. The table has about 120,000 clones, more than 75% seen once. Per germline, CDR1 LNHDA and CDR2 SQIVND (reference sequence). The V end was cut by 3 bases, the J end by 4 bases, with 13 bases between. The CDR3 is 15 amino acids. This receptor was taken from an adult in good health. Here the sequenced sample was peripheral blood, taken on day 0 of AZD1222 vaccination. The chain couples TRBV19 to TRBJ1-3, with a weak D call TRBD1 (5 bases). CDR3 amino acids: CASSIEGARGNTIYF. The CDR3 nucleotides are TGTGCCAGTAGTATCGAAGGGGCTCGGGGAAACACCATATATTTT. Filled out from reference TRBV19 and TRBJ1-3, the complete variable domain reads DGGITQSPKYLFRKEGQNVTLSCEQNLNHDAMYWYRQDPGQGLRLIYYSQIVNDFQKGDIAEGYSVSREKKESFPLTVTSAQKNPTAFYLCASSIEGARGNTIYFGEGSWLTVV.